The clone carrying this TCR beta chain was observed many times. Healthy Caucasian individuals made up all the donors. Germline trimming cut 5 bases from V and 3 bases from J; bases unmatched to any gene: 5. The CDR3 has 15 residues. Germline V gene data show CDR1 as SEHNR and CDR2 as FQNEAQ (reference sequence). This sample stems from a study of identical twins. Template switching (which added a universal primer site) was used, and cDNA carried unique molecular identifiers. TCRdb recomputed calls from the 5' RACE reads with MiXCR, one row per CDR3 protein. This sample has hundreds of thousands of distinct CDR3 sequences, with approximately 7% found just once. This sample also belongs to another study, concerning yellow fever vaccine responses in identical twins.

This chain links TRBV7-9 with TRBJ2-3; the match to TRBD2 covers 10 bases. The TCR was taken from a woman younger than 30 in good health. Sequenced sample: memory (CD45RO+) T cells sorted from blood. The CDR3 coding sequence is TGTGCCAGCAGCCGGACTAGCGGTTTGACAGATACGCAGTATTTT. It is translated as CASSRTSGLTDTQYF.